Each of the 4 T cell receptor beta chains below was sequenced from the same sample in a study of regulatory T cells in long-lasting Graves disease. Time point defined: newly diagnosed GD, antithyroid drugs for less than 3 months. RNA extracted from PBMCs served as the sequencing template. Libraries of TCR beta came from iRepertoire HTBI primers plus Arm-PCR of CDR3 regions. One entry per CDR3 protein results from TCRdb running MiXCR on the multiplex PCR reads. The data show hundreds of thousands of distinct CDR3 sequences, with under 20% seen just once and 18% held by the top ten. The data were also submitted as part of a second study, on T cells in Graves' hyperthyroidism and ophthalmopathy.

The specimen comprised peripheral blood mononuclear cells (PBMCs), sampled at new diagnosis, from a patient treated with antithyroid drugs. These receptors were taken from a woman in her twenties or thirties with Graves disease.

The chain has TRBV7-9 and TRBJ2-1; D gene unclear. This CDR3 comprises 16 residues. The germline V gene encodes CDR1 SEHNR and CDR2 FQNEAQ (reference sequence). V was trimmed by 3 bases and J by 7 bases, leaving 19 bases between them. The CDR3 loop is CASSFDFTRPGNEQFF. The CDR3 nucleotides read TGTGCCAGCAGCTTCGATTTCACACGACCTGGGAATGAGCAGTTCTTC.

The V gene is TRBV3-1, the J gene TRBJ2-2, with a tentative D call TRBD2 (6 bases). Trimming removed 4 bases from V and 5 bases from J, with 17 bases in between. The germline V gene has CDR1 LGHDT and CDR2 YNNKEL (reference sequence). The CDR3 covers 16 residues. CDR3 in DNA: TGTGCCAGCAGCCCCCCGAACGGGGGATTGACCGGGGAGCTGTTTTTT. Protein: CASSPPNGGLTGELFF.

The CDR3 sequence: CAWSANPGQGDGYTF. For the CDR3, the DNA is TGTGCCTGGAGTGCTAACCCGGGACAGGGAGATGGCTACACCTTC. J is TRBJ1-2 and V is TRBV30, with TRBD1 matching 9 bases. From germline, CDR1 is GTSNPN and CDR2 SVGIG (reference sequence). After removal of 1 base from V and 6 bases from J, the junction contained 9 bases not matched to a gene. CDR3 size: 15 residues.

This clonotype was seen more than once but under ten times. This rearrangement joins TRBV25-1 to TRBJ1-6; D gene uncertain. The CDR3 covers 15 residues. Per the germline V gene, CDR1 is MGHDK and CDR2 is SYGVNS. Deletions cut 0 bases from V and 9 bases from J, with 12 bases between. The CDR3 spells CASSEYGRQGSPLHF. CDR3 in DNA: TGTGCCAGCAGTGAATATGGAAGACAAGGTTCACCCCTCCACTTT.